This T cell receptor (beta chain) was profiled in a study of Graves' ophthalmopathy and Graves' hyperthyroidism (dated by TCRdb to the late 2010s). Background for the entire study: Peripheral blood was collected at initial diagnosis, prior to any treatment. The study used signatures of the TCR beta repertoire to tell Graves' ophthalmopathy apart from Graves' hyperthyroidism and to predict which patients would progress to ophthalmopathy. In total, approximately 130 blood samples were TCR-sequenced: 40 to 45 ophthalmopathy, 80 or so hyperthyroidism and about 17 hyperthyroidism-to-ophthalmopathy patients. To explore V-J signatures that distinguish ophthalmopathy from hyperthyroidism, a discovery set of around 100 patients was enrolled, made up of under 50 with ophthalmopathy and under 65 with stable hyperthyroidism. An independent validation cohort comprised fewer than 20 hyperthyroidism patients and 15 to 17 patients who later progressed from hyperthyroidism to ophthalmopathy. In six or seven hyperthyroidism patients, the T-cell repertoires found in thyroid tissue were compared with those found in blood. Following sample collection, hyperthyroidism patients were given methimazole at a starting dose of 30 mg daily, and ophthalmopathy patients were given high-dose intravenous methylprednisolone. For training and testing, the 100 or so patients in the discovery cohort were randomly divided in a 7:3 ratio.

The paper as a whole reports these results and caveats: No statistical method was used to set the sample size in advance, and the investigators knew which group each participant was assigned to. Among expanded thyroid clonotypes with frequency above 0.001, most also showed up in blood, which suggests that blood repertoires may reflect the thyroid immune response. Ophthalmopathy was separated from stable hyperthyroidism by the 13-signature model with roughly 87% sensitivity and about 81% specificity in cross-validation and with 80%/75% in the test set. In validation, the model predicted ophthalmopathy progression with 70.59% sensitivity and approximately 72% specificity; some 13 predicted patients were CT-confirmed with GO in a median of about 6.2 months.

Ophthalmopathy patients had moderately to severely active disease, Clinical Activity Score of at least 3, NOSPECS grade of at least 4, and disease duration under 3 months. Patients with other autoimmune diseases, uncontrolled infections, pregnancy or lactation were excluded. Clinical symptoms, serum thyroxine, TRAb, thyroid ultrasound and orbital computed tomography were used for diagnosis. Using Ficoll-Paque density gradient centrifugation, PBMCs were isolated from 10 ml of fresh peripheral blood. Total RNA was extracted using Trizol reagent, and RNA quality was checked on an Agilent 2100 Bioanalyzer. For repertoire sequencing, TCR beta CDR3 regions were amplified from RNA transcripts. A first-round RT-PCR used HTBI primers with the Qiagen OneStep RT-PCR kit, followed by a second-round multiplex PCR, size selection and purification. The libraries underwent paired-end sequencing with 100 bp reads on an Illumina HiSeq2000. As for the original processing: SOAPnuke was used for read processing, and reads with adapters, uncalled bases, a mean Phred below 15, or no exact constant-primer or identifier match were discarded. COPE v1.2.5 was used to merge the high-quality paired reads. Each unique nucleotide sequence was defined as a clonotype, and clonotypes were aligned to IMGT TRB V, D and J references with MiTCR v1.1. The analysis was limited to V-J combinations with a frequency above 0.0001, which together covered approximately 99% of repertoires. For each V-J combination, a TCR clonal expansion and chaos score was defined as F50 clonal expansion divided by the chaos observed in the TCRdist matrix. Welch's t-statistics and random forest were used to reduce features to about 14 V-J combinations, which were fed into a naive Bayes classifier. The similarity between thyroid and blood repertoires was quantified using the Morisita-Horn index. TCRdb passed the public sequencing reads through fastp at Q25 and MiXCR, retaining productive beta sequences. Rows are combined by CDR3 protein, so each entry shows the most common genes and DNA. These V and J calls are TCRdb output, not the study's own analysis. This sample comprises almost 400,000 distinct CDR3 sequences, 15% to 20% of them detected only once. 1.5% to 2% of the sample belongs to the ten largest clones.

This clonotype has a count of ten or more. No antigen is known for it. Possible read error: a much larger clone is one base away. From the cysteine up to the phenylalanine, the CDR3 has a length of 16 residues. The retained sequence is limited to the CDR3, 48 bases, with the frame set at the first base. CDR1 and CDR2 were assigned from the germline V gene (reference sequence) as DFQATT and SNEGSKA. Between the V and J ends, shortened by 0 bases and 0 bases respectively, the junction contains 12 bases. The TCR sequence derives from a woman aged 18-29 years with Graves' ophthalmopathy. Donor details come from another sample of the same person, matched by shared clones. The sequence is built from TRBV20-1 and TRBJ2-4; the D gene assignment is ambiguous. The sample was peripheral blood. The nucleotides read TGCAGTGCTAGAGATGGGCAGCGTCCAGCCAAAAACATTCAGTACTTC. Translated, this gives CSARDGQRPAKNIQYF.